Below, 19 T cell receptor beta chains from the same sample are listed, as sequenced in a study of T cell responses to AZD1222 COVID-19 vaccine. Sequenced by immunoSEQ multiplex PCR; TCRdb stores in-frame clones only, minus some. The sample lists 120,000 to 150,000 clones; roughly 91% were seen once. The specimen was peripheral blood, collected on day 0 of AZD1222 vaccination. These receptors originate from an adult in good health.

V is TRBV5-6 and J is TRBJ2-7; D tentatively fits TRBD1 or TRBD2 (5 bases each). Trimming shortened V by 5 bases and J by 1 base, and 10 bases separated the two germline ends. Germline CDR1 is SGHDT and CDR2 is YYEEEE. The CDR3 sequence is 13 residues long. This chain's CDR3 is CASSRDGSYEQYF. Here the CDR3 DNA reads TGTGCCAGCAGTCGGGACGGATCCTACGAGCAGTACTTC.

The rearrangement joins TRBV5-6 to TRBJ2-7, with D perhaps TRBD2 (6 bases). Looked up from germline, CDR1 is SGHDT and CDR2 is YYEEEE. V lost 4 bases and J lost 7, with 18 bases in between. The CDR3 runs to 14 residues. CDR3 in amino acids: CASSLGASDWEQYF. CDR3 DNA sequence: TGTGCCAGCAGCCTCGGGGCTAGCGATTGGGAGCAGTACTTC.

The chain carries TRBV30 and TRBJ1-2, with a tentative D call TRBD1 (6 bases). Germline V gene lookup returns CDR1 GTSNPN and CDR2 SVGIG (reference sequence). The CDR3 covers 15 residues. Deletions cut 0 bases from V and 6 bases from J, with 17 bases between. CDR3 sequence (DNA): TGTGCCTGGAGTGTACGGGGGGGACAATGGGATGGCTACACCTTC. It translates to CAWSVRGGQWDGYTF.

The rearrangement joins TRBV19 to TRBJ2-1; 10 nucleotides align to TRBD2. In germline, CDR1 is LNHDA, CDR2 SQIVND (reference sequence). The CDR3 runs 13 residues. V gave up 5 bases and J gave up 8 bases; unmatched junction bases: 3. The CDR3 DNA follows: TGTGCCAGTAGTCAAGCGGGGGGGCATGAGCAGTTCTTC. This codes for CASSQAGGHEQFF. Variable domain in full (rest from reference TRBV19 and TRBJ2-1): DGGITQSPKYLFRKEGQNVTLSCEQNLNHDAMYWYRQDPGQGLRLIYYSQIVNDFQKGDIAEGYSVSREKKESFPLTVTSAQKNPTAFYLCASSQAGGHEQFFGPGTRLTVL.

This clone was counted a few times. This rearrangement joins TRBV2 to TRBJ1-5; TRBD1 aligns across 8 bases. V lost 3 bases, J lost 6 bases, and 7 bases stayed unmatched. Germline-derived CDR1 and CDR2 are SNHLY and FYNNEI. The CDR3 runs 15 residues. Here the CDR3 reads CASSEGRGQGQPQHF. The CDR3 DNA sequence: TGTGCCAGCAGTGAGGGCAGGGGGCAAGGTCAGCCCCAGCATTTT.

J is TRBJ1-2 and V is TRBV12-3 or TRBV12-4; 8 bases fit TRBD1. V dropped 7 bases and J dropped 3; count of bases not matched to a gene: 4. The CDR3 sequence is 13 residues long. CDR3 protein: CASTPDRDYGYTF. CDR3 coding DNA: TGTGCCAGCACCCCGGACAGGGACTATGGCTACACCTTC.

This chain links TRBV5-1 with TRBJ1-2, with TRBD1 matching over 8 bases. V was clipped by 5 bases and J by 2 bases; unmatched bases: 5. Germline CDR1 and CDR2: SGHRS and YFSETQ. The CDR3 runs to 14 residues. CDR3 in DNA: TGCGCCAGCAGACCGGACAGGGTGAACTATGGCTACACCTTC. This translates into CASRPDRVNYGYTF.

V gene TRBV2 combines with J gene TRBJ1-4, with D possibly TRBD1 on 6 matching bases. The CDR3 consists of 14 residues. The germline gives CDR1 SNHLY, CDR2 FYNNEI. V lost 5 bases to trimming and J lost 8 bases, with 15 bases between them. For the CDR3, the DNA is TGTGCCAGCAGTTCTGACAGGATGGGAGAAAAACTGTTTTTT. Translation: CASSSDRMGEKLFF.

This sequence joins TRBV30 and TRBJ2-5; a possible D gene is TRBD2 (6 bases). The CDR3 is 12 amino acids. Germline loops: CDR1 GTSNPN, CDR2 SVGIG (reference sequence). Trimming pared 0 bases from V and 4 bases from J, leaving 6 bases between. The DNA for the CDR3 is TGTGCCTGGAGTGTTAGCGGAGAGACCCAGTACTTC. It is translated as CAWSVSGETQYF.

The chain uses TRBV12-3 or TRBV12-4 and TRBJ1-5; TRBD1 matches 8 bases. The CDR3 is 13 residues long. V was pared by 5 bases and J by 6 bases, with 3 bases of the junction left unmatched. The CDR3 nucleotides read TGTGCCAGCAGTACAGGGGGTGCTCAGCCCCAGCATTTT. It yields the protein CASSTGGAQPQHF.

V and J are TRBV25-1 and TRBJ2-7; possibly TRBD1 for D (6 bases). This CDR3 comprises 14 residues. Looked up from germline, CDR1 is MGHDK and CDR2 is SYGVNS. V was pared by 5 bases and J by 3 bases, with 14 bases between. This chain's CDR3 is CASSTTQGVYEQYF. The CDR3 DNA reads TGTGCCAGCAGTACTACACAGGGTGTCTACGAGCAGTACTTC.

CDR3 in amino acids: CASSLGGQGQGEAFF. CDR3 DNA: TGTGCCAGCAGCTTAGGAGGACAGGGCCAAGGGGAAGCTTTCTTT. The rearrangement joins TRBV7-9 to TRBJ1-1; the match to TRBD1 covers 8 bases. With V trimmed by 1 base and J by 8 bases, 9 bases remained unmatched. Per the germline V gene, CDR1 is SEHNR and CDR2 is FQNEAQ (reference sequence). The CDR3 contains 15 residues.

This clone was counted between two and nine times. The chain's CDR3 is CASSSGTGESSPLHF. CDR3 coding DNA: TGTGCCAGCAGCTCTGGGACAGGGGAGAGTTCACCCCTCCACTTT. The V gene is TRBV7-2, the J gene TRBJ1-6; 10 nucleotides match TRBD1. Germline CDR1 reads SGHTA; CDR2 reads FQGNSA. The V and J ends lost 4 bases and 9 bases, in that order; junction bases with no gene match: 6. The CDR3 is made up of 15 amino acids.

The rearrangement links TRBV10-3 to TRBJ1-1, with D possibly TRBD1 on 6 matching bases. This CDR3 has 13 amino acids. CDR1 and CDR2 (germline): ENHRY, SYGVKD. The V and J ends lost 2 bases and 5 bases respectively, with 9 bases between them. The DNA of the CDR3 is TGTGCCATCAGTGAGAGGGGGGGTACTGAAGCTTTCTTT. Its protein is CAISERGGTEAFF.

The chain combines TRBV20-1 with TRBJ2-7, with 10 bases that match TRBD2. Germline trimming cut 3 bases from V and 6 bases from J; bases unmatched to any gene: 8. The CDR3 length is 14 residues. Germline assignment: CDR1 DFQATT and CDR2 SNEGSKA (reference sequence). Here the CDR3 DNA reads TGCAGTGCTAGTTCGGGACTAGCGTCCCGCGAGCAGTACTTC. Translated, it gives CSASSGLASREQYF.

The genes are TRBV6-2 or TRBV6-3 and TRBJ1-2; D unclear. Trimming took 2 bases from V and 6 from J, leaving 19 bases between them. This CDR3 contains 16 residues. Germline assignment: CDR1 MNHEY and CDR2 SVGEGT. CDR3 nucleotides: TGTGCCAGCAGTTACGGAGAGGGTCGAGTTCAGAATGGCTACACCTTC. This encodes CASSYGEGRVQNGYTF.

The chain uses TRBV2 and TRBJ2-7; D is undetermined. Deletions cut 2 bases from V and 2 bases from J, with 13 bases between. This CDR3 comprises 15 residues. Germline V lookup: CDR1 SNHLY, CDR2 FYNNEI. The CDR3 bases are TGTGCCAGCAGTGAACGACACCTTCTAACCTACGAGCAGTACTTC. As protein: CASSERHLLTYEQYF.

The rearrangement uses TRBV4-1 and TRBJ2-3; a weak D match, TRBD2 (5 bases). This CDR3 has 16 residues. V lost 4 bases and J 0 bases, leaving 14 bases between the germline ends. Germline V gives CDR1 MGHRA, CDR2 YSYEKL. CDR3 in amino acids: CASSPGGAASTDTQYF. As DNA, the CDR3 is TGCGCCAGCAGCCCAGGAGGAGCGGCTAGCACAGATACGCAGTATTTT.

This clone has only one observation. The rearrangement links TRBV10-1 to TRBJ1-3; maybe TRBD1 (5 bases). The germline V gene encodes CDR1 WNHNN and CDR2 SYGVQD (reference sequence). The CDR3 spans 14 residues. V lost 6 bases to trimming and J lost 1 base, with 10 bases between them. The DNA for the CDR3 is TGCGCCAGCAGCGAGGGGATTTCTGGAAACACCATATATTTT. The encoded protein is CASSEGISGNTIYF.